The 11 T cell receptor beta chains below were found in one sample sequenced in a study of technical replicates of blood from a few donors. Libraries were prepared by immunoSEQ multiplex PCR; TCRdb keeps only in-frame clonotypes and omits some of them. The table shows over 70,000 clones, with roughly 96% occurring only once. Sequencing was done on a sample of T cells isolated from PBMCs. The receptors shown here come from a human donor in good health.

For the CDR3, the DNA is TGTGCCAGCAGCTTAGGCGGGGCGAACACTGAAGCTTTCTTT. Its translation: CASSLGGANTEAFF. The chain carries TRBV7-9 and TRBJ1-1, with D perhaps matching TRBD1 (5 bases). Per the germline V gene, CDR1 is SEHNR and CDR2 is FQNEAQ (reference sequence). The germline V and J ends were trimmed by 1 base and 1 base, with 7 bases remaining between them. CDR3 length: 14 residues.

V and J are TRBV30 and TRBJ2-5; 7 positions match TRBD2. V shed 2 bases and J 8 bases; nucleotides not matched to a gene: 17. Germline CDR1 is GTSNPN and CDR2 is SVGIG (reference sequence). The CDR3 contains 16 residues. The CDR3 DNA follows: TGTGCCTGGAGTCCCCCTGGGGAGCTAGCGGAGAGTACCCAGTACTTC. Translated: CAWSPPGELAESTQYF.

The V and J genes are TRBV27 and TRBJ1-5; a possible D gene is TRBD1 (5 bases). With 1 base removed from V and 4 bases from J, the gap between germline ends came to 8 bases. There are 14 residues in the CDR3. Looked up from germline, CDR1 is MNHEY and CDR2 is SMNVEV (reference sequence). The CDR3 nucleotides read TGTGCCAGCAGTTTATGGGGGGTTAATCAGCCCCAGCATTTT. Translation gives CASSLWGVNQPQHF.

This chain uses TRBV5-1 with TRBJ1-5; the D is unclear. V lost 2 bases and J lost 1, with 10 bases in between. There are 15 residues in the CDR3. Germline V gives CDR1 SGHRS, CDR2 YFSETQ. The CDR3 DNA follows: TGCGCCAGCAGCTTCTCAGGTGGAAGCAATCAGCCCCAGCATTTT. It codes for CASSFSGGSNQPQHF.

V usage is TRBV4-1 and J usage is TRBJ2-1; 10 bases are shared with TRBD1. J was trimmed by 4 bases and V by 1 base; bases with no gene match: 7. Germline V gene lookup returns CDR1 MGHRA and CDR2 YSYEKL. The CDR3 spans 17 residues. The CDR3 protein is CASSQALRQGAYNEQFF. The DNA for the CDR3 is TGCGCCAGCAGCCAAGCCCTTCGACAGGGGGCTTACAATGAGCAGTTCTTC.

The chain recombines TRBV6-1 with TRBJ1-1; 7 bases align to TRBD1. Trimming cost V 6 bases and J 4 bases; bases outside gene matches: 5. Germline V lookup: CDR1 MNHNS, CDR2 SASEGT. CDR3 length: 13 residues. CDR3 in DNA: TGTGCCAGCAGCCTCCGGGACAGCACTGAAGCTTTCTTT. Translated: CASSLRDSTEAFF.

CDR3 DNA: TGTGCCAGCACCCCGGGACTAGTGTACGAGCAGTACTTC. Its protein product is CASTPGLVYEQYF. This chain connects TRBV5-8 to TRBJ2-7, with 8 positions matching TRBD2. The CDR3 loop spans 13 amino acids. The V gene end was trimmed by 6 bases and the J gene end by 4 bases; junction bases not matched to a gene: 6. Germline CDR1 reads SGHTS; CDR2 reads YDEGEE.

The chain has TRBV6-5 and TRBJ1-2, with a weak D call TRBD1 (5 bases). Trimming removed 6 bases from V and 4 bases from J, with 15 bases in between. CDR1 is MNHEY and CDR2 is SVGAGI in the germline V gene. The CDR3 is 14 amino acids. CDR3 region: CASRSPGGGYGYTF. As DNA, the CDR3 is TGTGCCAGCAGATCTCCCGGCGGGGGCTATGGCTACACCTTC.

This clone was found once. The chain combines TRBV30 with TRBJ1-2; maybe TRBD1 (5 bases). Trimming pared 3 bases from V and 4 bases from J, leaving 24 bases between. Germline CDR1 reads GTSNPN; CDR2 reads SVGIG (reference sequence). The CDR3 runs to 17 residues. CDR3 sequence: CAWRMGQGCPFGYGYTF. As DNA, the CDR3 is TGTGCCTGGAGAATGGGGCAGGGATGTCCATTTGGCTATGGCTACACCTTC.

The V and J genes are TRBV5-1 and TRBJ2-2; TRBD2 aligns across 7 bases. Germline V gene lookup returns CDR1 SGHRS and CDR2 YFSETQ. Trimming removed 3 bases from V and 1 base from J; junction bases left unmatched: 9. The CDR3 runs 17 residues. CDR3 coding DNA: TGCGCCAGCAGCTCGCAAACGGGACTAAAGAACACCGGGGAGCTGTTTTTT. It yields the protein CASSSQTGLKNTGELFF.

This clone was seen a handful of times. The J gene is TRBJ2-1, the V gene TRBV14; D gene ambiguous. The CDR3 contains 14 residues. The V end lost 4 bases, the J end lost 4 bases, and 11 bases lay between the germline ends. The germline CDR1 and CDR2 sequences are SGHDN and FVKESK. CDR3: CASSPSGPYNEQFF. The DNA of the CDR3 is TGTGCCAGCAGCCCTTCTGGCCCGTACAATGAGCAGTTCTTC.